A single sample is the source of the 25 T cell receptor beta chains below, sequenced in a study of T cell repertoires in cytomegalovirus infection. TCRdb recomputed calls from the reads with MiXCR, one row per CDR3 protein. Of about 150,000 distinct CDR3 sequences in the sample, roughly a quarter were seen once. The material sequenced was PBMCs. These receptors were taken from a human donor in good health (CMV status not recorded). Some clones in this sample may be carry-over from other donors' samples.

The chain links TRBV9 to TRBJ1-5; the D is unclear. This CDR3 has 13 residues. The ends were cut back, 0 bases at V and 1 base at J, with 2 bases in the middle. Germline loops: CDR1 SGDLS, CDR2 YYNGEE. This CDR3 is CASSVGSNQPQHF. The CDR3 DNA follows: TGTGCCAGCAGCGTAGGAAGCAATCAGCCCCAGCATTTT.

This clonotype was observed many times. The chain has TRBV11-2 and TRBJ2-1, with D hard to call. The germline V gene has CDR1 SGHAT and CDR2 FQNNGV. V was cut by 3 bases and J by 5 bases, with 5 bases left in between. The length of the CDR3 is 12 residues. The CDR3, as DNA: TGTGCCAGCAGCTTTAGCAACAATGAGCAGTTCTTC. This gives the protein CASSFSNNEQFF. Full variable domain (outside the CDR3, taken from reference TRBV11-2 and TRBJ2-1): EAGVAQSPRYKIIEKRQSVAFWCNPISGHATLYWYQQILGQGPKLLIQFQNNGVVDDSQLPKDRFSAERLKGVDSTLKIQPAKLEDSAVYLCASSFSNNEQFFGPGTRLTVL.

This clonotype was seen many times. This chain links TRBV7-2 with TRBJ2-2; 10 nucleotides match TRBD2. The CDR3 totals 15 residues. Germline loops: CDR1 SGHTA, CDR2 FQGNSA. After removal of 1 base from V and 6 bases from J, the junction contained 2 bases not matched to a gene. DNA for the CDR3: TGTGCCAGCAGCTTAGTTAGCGGGGGGTCCGGGGAGCTGTTTTTT. Its protein product is CASSLVSGGSGELFF.

This clonotype was detected only a few times. The J gene is TRBJ2-2, the V gene TRBV7-3; TRBD1 aligns across 7 bases. Germline V lookup: CDR1 SGHTA, CDR2 FQGTGA. The CDR3 is 14 amino acids. J lost 6 bases, V lost 4 bases, and 5 bases had no gene match. CDR3 bases: TGTGCCAGCAGCTCCATGCAGGGGGCCGGGGAGCTGTTTTTT. This sequence encodes CASSSMQGAGELFF. Filled out from reference TRBV7-3 and TRBJ2-2, the complete variable domain reads GAGVSQTPSNKVTEKGKYVELRCDPISGHTALYWYRQSLGQGPEFLIYFQGTGAADDSGLPNDRFFAVRPEGSVSTLKIQRTERGDSAVYLCASSSMQGAGELFFGEGSRLTVL.

This chain links TRBV5-5 with TRBJ1-2; weak D call: TRBD1 (6 bases). This CDR3 has 14 residues. Germline lookup yields CDR1 SGHKS and CDR2 YYEKEE (reference sequence). V gave up 2 bases and J gave up 2 bases, with 10 bases separating them. The CDR3 region is CASSFTGQNYGYTF. CDR3 coding DNA: TGTGCCAGCAGCTTCACCGGACAGAACTATGGCTACACCTTC.

This clonotype was detected a few times. The J gene is TRBJ1-2, the V gene TRBV12-3 or TRBV12-4; D remains unclear. Trimming removed 1 base from V and 4 bases from J, with 16 bases in between. This CDR3 is 16 amino acids long. The CDR3 loop reads CASSLVLDKPFYGYTF. For the CDR3, the DNA is TGTGCCAGCAGTTTAGTTCTTGACAAGCCCTTCTATGGCTACACCTTC.

This clonotype showed up many times. V usage is TRBV7-2 and J usage is TRBJ2-5; D might be TRBD2 (5 bases). V dropped 5 bases and J dropped 5 bases, with 12 bases sitting between them. The CDR3 is 13 residues long. Looked up from germline, CDR1 is SGHTA and CDR2 is FQGNSA. This chain's CDR3 is CASSDSSLETQYF. DNA of the CDR3: TGTGCCAGCAGCGACTCTAGCTTGGAGACCCAGTACTTC. The variable domain in full, completed from reference TRBV7-2 and TRBJ2-5, reads GAGVSQSPSNKVTEKGKDVELRCDPISGHTALYWYRQSLGQGLEFLIYFQGNSAPDKSGLPSDRFSAERTGGSVSTLTIQRTQQEDSAVYLCASSDSSLETQYFGPGTRLLVL.

The CDR3: CASTLRNPTLYGYTF. Here the CDR3 DNA reads TGTGCCAGCACCCTTCGGAATCCAACACTTTATGGCTACACCTTC. The chain employs TRBV28 and TRBJ1-2; D ambiguous. The V end was cut by 7 bases, the J end by 5 bases, with 20 bases between. Germline CDR1 and CDR2: MDHEN and SYDVKM. The CDR3 runs 15 residues.

V and J are TRBV11-2 and TRBJ2-3; 7 bases align to TRBD2. Per germline, CDR1 SGHAT and CDR2 FQNNGV. With 2 bases clipped from V and 0 bases from J, the junction kept 11 bases outside the gene matches. CDR3 size: 18 residues. The CDR3 is CASSLLYPGEGSTDTQYF. For the CDR3, the DNA is TGTGCCAGCAGCTTATTATATCCTGGGGAGGGCAGCACAGATACGCAGTATTTT.

This clonotype was detected a few times. The chain couples TRBV28 to TRBJ2-7; TRBD1 is a possible D gene (6 bases). Germline V gene data show CDR1 as MDHEN and CDR2 as SYDVKM. The CDR3 is 14 amino acids. The ends were cut back, 9 bases at V and 4 bases at J, with 19 bases in the middle. The CDR3 here is CASNLRGEMYEQYF. The CDR3 coding sequence is TGTGCCAGTAACCTCAGGGGAGAGATGTACGAGCAGTACTTC.

This clonotype was counted at least ten times. The chain carries TRBV7-2 and TRBJ2-5; 9 nucleotides agree with TRBD1. The V segment lost 5 bases and the J segment 4 bases; nucleotides outside the gene matches: 14. The CDR3 totals 17 residues. The germline V gene has CDR1 SGHTA and CDR2 FQGNSA. CDR3 bases: TGTGCCAGCAGCGAGACAAGACAGGGGGGACTGCGAGAGACCCAGTACTTC. This gives the protein CASSETRQGGLRETQYF.

This clonotype has only a few counts. The chain links TRBV19 to TRBJ1-1, with 10 bases lining up with TRBD1. Trimming at V came to 5 bases and at J to 1 base, leaving 4 bases not matched to a gene. The germline V gene has CDR1 LNHDA and CDR2 SQIVND (reference sequence). The CDR3 sequence is 15 residues long. CDR3 sequence: CASSRQGAGNTEAFF. In DNA form, the CDR3 reads TGTGCCAGTAGTCGACAGGGGGCTGGGAACACTGAAGCTTTCTTT.

This clonotype showed up many times. The rearrangement uses TRBV28 and TRBJ1-1, with 8 bases matching TRBD1. The CDR3 spans 15 residues. V trimming: 4 bases; J trimming: 1 base; junction bases outside the gene matches: 5. The V gene's germline CDR1 is MDHEN and CDR2 SYDVKM. CDR3 DNA: TGTGCCAGCAGTTCATGGACAGGGCCGAACACTGAAGCTTTCTTT. Amino acid sequence: CASSSWTGPNTEAFF. Filled out from reference TRBV28 and TRBJ1-1, the complete variable domain reads DVKVTQSSRYLVKRTGEKVFLECVQDMDHENMFWYRQDPGLGLRLIYFSYDVKMKEKGDIPEGYSVSREKKERFSLILESASTNQTSMYLCASSSWTGPNTEAFFGQGTRLTVV.

This chain connects TRBV20-1 to TRBJ2-3, with D maybe TRBD2 (5 bases). Germline loops: CDR1 DFQATT, CDR2 SNEGSKA (reference sequence). The CDR3 totals 15 residues. Trimming stripped 2 bases from V and 0 bases from J, with 12 bases between. CDR3 sequence (DNA): TGCAGTGCTAGAAGTGGAGCGGCTAGCACAGATACGCAGTATTTT. It is translated as CSARSGAASTDTQYF.

This clonotype has at least ten counts. V is TRBV7-9 and J is TRBJ2-5; unclear D gene. Looked up from germline, CDR1 is SEHNR and CDR2 is FQNEAQ (reference sequence). V lost 3 bases, J lost 2 bases, and 13 bases lay in between. The CDR3 totals 15 residues. Here the CDR3 DNA reads TGTGCCAGCAGCTTCCCGCTGGTGGGACAAGAGACCCAGTACTTC. Its protein product is CASSFPLVGQETQYF.

The table lists this clonotype with a few counts. V and J are TRBV28 and TRBJ1-5, with D unresolved. V lost 6 bases and J 4 bases, leaving 13 bases between the germline ends. CDR1 is MDHEN and CDR2 is SYDVKM in the germline V gene. This CDR3 comprises 14 residues. The CDR3 reads CASRIDGMNQPQHF. CDR3 bases: TGTGCCAGCAGGATCGACGGGATGAATCAGCCCCAGCATTTT.

The table lists this clonotype with a few counts. The V gene is TRBV20-1, the J gene TRBJ2-1, with D unclear. The CDR3 sequence is 12 residues long. V was cut by 2 bases and J by 10 bases, with 12 bases left in between. Germline values: CDR1 DFQATT, CDR2 SNEGSKA (reference sequence). The CDR3 DNA reads TGCAGTGCTAGAAATGAACTTGCCGAGCAGTTCTTC. It translates to CSARNELAEQFF.

A note on this clonotype: A much larger clone lies a single base off, so this may be a read error. This chain connects TRBV7-2 to TRBJ2-7; a weak D match, TRBD2 (6 bases). CDR1 and CDR2 from the germline V gene are SGHTA and FQGNSA. V lost 5 bases and J 2 bases, leaving 16 bases between the germline ends. The CDR3 is 15 amino acids. CDR3 region: CASSPRGRTTYEQYF. CDR3 sequence (DNA): TGTGCCAGCAGCCCTCGAGGGAGGACCACCTACGAGCAGTACTTC.

This clonotype appeared a few times. The CDR3 sequence: CASSLGDTSNQPQHF. CDR3 nucleotides: TGCGCCAGCAGCTTGGGGGACACTAGCAATCAGCCCCAGCATTTT. The V gene is TRBV5-1, the J gene TRBJ1-5; a possible D gene is TRBD1 (6 bases). This CDR3 region has 15 residues. V was pared by 0 bases and J by 0 bases, with 7 bases between. Looked up from germline, CDR1 is SGHRS and CDR2 is YFSETQ.

This clonotype was seen many times. The chain links TRBV7-2 to TRBJ2-2; D remains ambiguous. Germline lookup yields CDR1 SGHTA and CDR2 FQGNSA. Trimming cost V 1 base and J 1 base, with 7 bases left between them. This CDR3 has 15 residues. CDR3 amino acids: CASSLVTLNTGELFF. The CDR3 DNA reads as TGTGCCAGCAGCTTAGTGACTCTGAACACCGGGGAGCTGTTTTTT.

This clonotype was recorded many times. The chain combines TRBV7-2 with TRBJ1-6; 7 nucleotides agree with TRBD1. The CDR3 loop spans 14 amino acids. Germline CDR1 SGHTA, CDR2 FQGNSA. With V trimmed by 3 bases and J by 14 bases, 10 bases remained unmatched. The CDR3: CASSFSQGVRALHF. The CDR3 DNA reads as TGTGCCAGCAGCTTCTCCCAGGGGGTTAGGGCCCTCCACTTT.

This clonotype was recorded at least ten times. The chain carries TRBV12-5 and TRBJ1-2; TRBD1 matches at 7 bases. Germline-derived CDR1 and CDR2 are LGHNT and FRNRAP. After removal of 6 bases from V and 1 base from J, the junction contained 5 bases not matched to a gene. The CDR3 covers 14 residues. CDR3 DNA sequence: TGTGCTAGTGGCTCCGACAGGGTTAACTATGGCTACACCTTC. It yields the protein CASGSDRVNYGYTF.

There are a few counts of this clonotype. The chain combines TRBV7-9 with TRBJ2-1, with a weak D call TRBD2 (6 bases). Germline V CDR1 and CDR2: SEHNR, FQNEAQ (reference sequence). The CDR3 consists of 13 residues. The V end was cut by 5 bases, the J end by 6 bases, with 11 bases between. CDR3 region: CASSLSGGNEQFF. In nucleotides, the CDR3 is TGTGCCAGCAGCCTTAGCGGTGGCAATGAGCAGTTCTTC.

This clonotype was counted many times. In nucleotides, the CDR3 is TGTGCCAGCAGCTGGACGTTAGCGGGAGGGACCGAGCAGTACTTC. Its protein product is CASSWTLAGGTEQYF. The rearrangement joins TRBV7-8 to TRBJ2-7, with 11 bases that match TRBD2. This CDR3 region has 15 residues. The germline V gene encodes CDR1 SGHVS and CDR2 FQNEAQ. V shed 4 bases, J shed 6 bases, and the junction held 8 bases outside the gene matches.

This clonotype was counted ten times or more. V is TRBV7-8 and J is TRBJ1-3; weak D call: TRBD1 (5 bases). V lost 1 base and J lost 1, with 17 bases in between. Germline CDR1 is SGHVS and CDR2 is FQNEAQ. The CDR3 is made up of 18 amino acids. The CDR3 nucleotides read TGTGCCAGCAGCTTAGAATCAACAGGATTAGAATCTGGAAACACCATATATTTT. As protein: CASSLESTGLESGNTIYF. The variable domain in full, completed from reference TRBV7-8 and TRBJ1-3, reads GAGVSQSPRYKVAKRGQDVALRCDPISGHVSLFWYQQALGQGPEFLTYFQNEAQLDKSGLPSDRFFAERPEGSVSTLKIQRTQQEDSAVYLCASSLESTGLESGNTIYFGEGSWLTVV.